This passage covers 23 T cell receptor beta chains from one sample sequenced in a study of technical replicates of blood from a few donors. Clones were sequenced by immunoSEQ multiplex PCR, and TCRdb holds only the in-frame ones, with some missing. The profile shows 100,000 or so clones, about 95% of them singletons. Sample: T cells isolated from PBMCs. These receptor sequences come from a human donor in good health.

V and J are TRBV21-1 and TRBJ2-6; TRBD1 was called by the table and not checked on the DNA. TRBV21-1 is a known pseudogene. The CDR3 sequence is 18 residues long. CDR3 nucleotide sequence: TGTGCCAGCAGCAAAGAAAAGACCAGGGGGTCTGGGGCCAACGTCCTGACTTTC. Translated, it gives CASSKEKTRGSGANVLTF.

The chain's CDR3 is CASSQGLAGFNEQFF. In DNA, the CDR3 is TGTGCCAGCAGCCAGGGACTAGCGGGTTTTAATGAGCAGTTCTTC. The chain employs TRBV6-6 and TRBJ2-1, with 12 positions matching TRBD2. Germline V gene lookup returns CDR1 MNHNY and CDR2 SVGAGI (reference sequence). V gave up 6 bases and J gave up 7 bases; unmatched junction bases: 7. CDR3 length equals 15 residues.

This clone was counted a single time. CDR3 nucleotides: TGCAGCGCTCAGAGGGGACAGGGGGCGAAGGGGGCTGGAAACACCATATATTTT. Translating it yields CSAQRGQGAKGAGNTIYF. The V and J genes are TRBV29-1 and TRBJ1-3; 12 bases are a match to TRBD1. The CDR3 totals 18 residues. Germline V gene data show CDR1 as SQVTM and CDR2 as ANQGSEA. V dropped 7 bases and J dropped 2; count of bases not matched to a gene: 15.

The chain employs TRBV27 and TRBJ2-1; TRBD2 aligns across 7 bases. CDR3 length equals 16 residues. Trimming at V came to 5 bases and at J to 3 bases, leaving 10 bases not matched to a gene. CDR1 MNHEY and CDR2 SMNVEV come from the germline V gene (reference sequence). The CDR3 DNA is TGTGCCAGCAGTCCCTCCGCGGGAGATAACTACAATGAGCAGTTCTTC. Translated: CASSPSAGDNYNEQFF.

The DNA of the CDR3 is TGTGCCAGCAGCTTAAGCGGGGGGCCTCTCGGGAATGAGCAGTTCTTC. This translates into CASSLSGGPLGNEQFF. The chain joins TRBV11-3 to TRBJ2-1, with TRBD2 matching over 9 bases. Unmatched junction bases numbered 9, after V lost 2 bases and J lost 7 bases. This CDR3 is built from 16 residues. Per the germline V gene, CDR1 is SGHNT and CDR2 is YENEEA.

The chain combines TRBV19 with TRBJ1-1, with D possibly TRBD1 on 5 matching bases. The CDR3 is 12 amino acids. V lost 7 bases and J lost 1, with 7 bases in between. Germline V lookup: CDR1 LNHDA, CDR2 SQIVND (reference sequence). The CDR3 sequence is CASIGGNTEAFF. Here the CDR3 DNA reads TGTGCCAGTATCGGGGGGAACACTGAAGCTTTCTTT.

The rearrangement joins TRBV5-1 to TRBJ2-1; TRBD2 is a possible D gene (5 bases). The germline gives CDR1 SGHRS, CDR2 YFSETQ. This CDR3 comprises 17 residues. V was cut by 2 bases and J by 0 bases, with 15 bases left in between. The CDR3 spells CASSLETAGSSYNEQFF. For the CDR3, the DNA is TGCGCCAGCAGCTTAGAGACGGCGGGTAGCTCCTACAATGAGCAGTTCTTC.

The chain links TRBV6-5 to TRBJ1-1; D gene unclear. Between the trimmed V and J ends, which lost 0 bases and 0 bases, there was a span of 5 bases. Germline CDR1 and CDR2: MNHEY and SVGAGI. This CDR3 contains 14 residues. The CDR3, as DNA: TGTGCCAGCAGTTACTCGACACTGAACACTGAAGCTTTCTTT. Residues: CASSYSTLNTEAFF.

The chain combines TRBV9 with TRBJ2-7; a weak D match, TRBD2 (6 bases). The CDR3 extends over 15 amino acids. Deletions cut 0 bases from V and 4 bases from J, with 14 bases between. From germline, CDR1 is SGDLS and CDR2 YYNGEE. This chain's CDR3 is CASSVGGDFNYEQYF. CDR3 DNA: TGTGCCAGCAGCGTAGGGGGGGACTTCAATTACGAGCAGTACTTC.

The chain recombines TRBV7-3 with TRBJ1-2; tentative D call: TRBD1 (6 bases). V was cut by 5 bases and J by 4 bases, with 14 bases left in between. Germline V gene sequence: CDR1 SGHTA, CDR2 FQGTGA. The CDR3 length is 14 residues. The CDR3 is CASSQQGWGYGYTF. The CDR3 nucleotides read TGTGCCAGCAGCCAACAGGGTTGGGGCTATGGCTACACCTTC. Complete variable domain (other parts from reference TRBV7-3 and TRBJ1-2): GAGVSQTPSNKVTEKGKYVELRCDPISGHTALYWYRQSLGQGPEFLIYFQGTGAADDSGLPNDRFFAVRPEGSVSTLKIQRTERGDSAVYLCASSQQGWGYGYTFGSGTRLTVV.

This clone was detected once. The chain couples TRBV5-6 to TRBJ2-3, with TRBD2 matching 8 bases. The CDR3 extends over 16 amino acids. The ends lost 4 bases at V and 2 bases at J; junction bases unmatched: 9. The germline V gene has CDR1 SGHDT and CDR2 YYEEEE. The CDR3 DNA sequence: TGTGCCAGCAGCCTAGTTAGCGGGGTTTTCACAGATACGCAGTATTTT. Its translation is CASSLVSGVFTDTQYF.

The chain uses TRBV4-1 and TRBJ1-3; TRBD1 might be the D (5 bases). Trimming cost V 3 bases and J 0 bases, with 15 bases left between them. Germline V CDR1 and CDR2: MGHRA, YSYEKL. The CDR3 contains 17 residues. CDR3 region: CASSQAPQGSSGNTIYF. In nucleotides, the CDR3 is TGCGCCAGCAGCCAGGCACCTCAGGGAAGCTCTGGAAACACCATATATTTT.

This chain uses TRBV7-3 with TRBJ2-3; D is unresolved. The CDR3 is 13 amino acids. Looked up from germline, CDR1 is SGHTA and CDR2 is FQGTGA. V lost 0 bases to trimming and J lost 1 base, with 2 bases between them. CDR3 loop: CASSLTGTDTQYF. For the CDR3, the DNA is TGTGCCAGCAGCTTAACCGGCACAGATACGCAGTATTTT. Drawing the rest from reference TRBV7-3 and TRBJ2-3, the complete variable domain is GAGVSQTPSNKVTEKGKYVELRCDPISGHTALYWYRQSLGQGPEFLIYFQGTGAADDSGLPNDRFFAVRPEGSVSTLKIQRTERGDSAVYLCASSLTGTDTQYFGPGTRLTVL.

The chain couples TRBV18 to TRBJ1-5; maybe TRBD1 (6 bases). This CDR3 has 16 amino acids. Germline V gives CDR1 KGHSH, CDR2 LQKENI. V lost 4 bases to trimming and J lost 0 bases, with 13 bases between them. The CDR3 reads CASSRPTGNSNQPQHF. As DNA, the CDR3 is TGTGCCAGCTCACGGCCGACAGGAAATAGCAATCAGCCCCAGCATTTT.

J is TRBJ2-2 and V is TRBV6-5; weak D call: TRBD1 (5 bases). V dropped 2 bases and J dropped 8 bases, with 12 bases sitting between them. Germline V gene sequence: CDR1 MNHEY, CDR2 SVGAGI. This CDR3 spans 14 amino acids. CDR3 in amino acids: CASSYGPGWGELFF. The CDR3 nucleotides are TGTGCCAGCAGTTACGGGCCAGGGTGGGGGGAGCTGTTTTTT.

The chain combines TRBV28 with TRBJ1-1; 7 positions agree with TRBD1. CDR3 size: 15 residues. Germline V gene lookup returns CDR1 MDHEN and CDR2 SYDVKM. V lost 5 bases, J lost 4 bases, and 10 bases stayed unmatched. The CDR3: CASSTPSYRGTEAFF. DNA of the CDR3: TGTGCCAGCAGTACCCCAAGTTACAGGGGCACTGAAGCTTTCTTT.

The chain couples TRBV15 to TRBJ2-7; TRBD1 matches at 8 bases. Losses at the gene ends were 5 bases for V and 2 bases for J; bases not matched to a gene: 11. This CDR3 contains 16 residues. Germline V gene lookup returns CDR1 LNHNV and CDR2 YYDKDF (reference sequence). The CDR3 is CATSQSLGTGTYEQYF. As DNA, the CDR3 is TGTGCCACCAGCCAGAGTTTAGGGACAGGCACCTACGAGCAGTACTTC.

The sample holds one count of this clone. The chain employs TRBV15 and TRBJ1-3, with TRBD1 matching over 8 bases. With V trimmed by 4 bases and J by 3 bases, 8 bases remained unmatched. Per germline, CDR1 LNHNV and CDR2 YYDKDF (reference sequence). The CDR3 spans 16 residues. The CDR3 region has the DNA TGTGCCACCAGCAAGGACAGGGCTGCGGTTGGAAACACCATATATTTT. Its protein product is CATSKDRAAVGNTIYF.

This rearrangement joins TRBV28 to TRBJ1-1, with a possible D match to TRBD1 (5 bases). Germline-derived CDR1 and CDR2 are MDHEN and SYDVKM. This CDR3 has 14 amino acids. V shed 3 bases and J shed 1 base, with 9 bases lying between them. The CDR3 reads CASSFGRENTEAFF. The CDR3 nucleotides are TGTGCCAGCAGTTTCGGCAGGGAGAACACTGAAGCTTTCTTT.

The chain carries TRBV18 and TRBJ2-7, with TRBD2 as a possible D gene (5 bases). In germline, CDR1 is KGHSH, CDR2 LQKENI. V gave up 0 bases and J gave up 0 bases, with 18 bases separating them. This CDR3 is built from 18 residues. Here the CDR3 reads CASSPPLAYKVGSYEQYF. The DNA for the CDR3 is TGTGCCAGCTCACCACCCCTAGCCTACAAGGTTGGCTCCTACGAGCAGTACTTC.

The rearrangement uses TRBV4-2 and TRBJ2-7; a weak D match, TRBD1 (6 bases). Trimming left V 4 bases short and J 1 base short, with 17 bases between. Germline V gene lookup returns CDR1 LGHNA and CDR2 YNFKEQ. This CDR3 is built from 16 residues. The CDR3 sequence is CASSPRQALYSYEQYF. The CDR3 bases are TGTGCCAGCAGCCCACGACAGGCACTGTATTCCTACGAGCAGTACTTC.

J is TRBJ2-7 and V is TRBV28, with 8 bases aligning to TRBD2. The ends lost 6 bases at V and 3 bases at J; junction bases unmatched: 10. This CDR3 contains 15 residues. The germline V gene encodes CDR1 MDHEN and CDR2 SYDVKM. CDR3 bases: TGTGCCAGCAGCACAATGGGACTAGTTATCTACGAGCAGTACTTC. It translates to CASSTMGLVIYEQYF.

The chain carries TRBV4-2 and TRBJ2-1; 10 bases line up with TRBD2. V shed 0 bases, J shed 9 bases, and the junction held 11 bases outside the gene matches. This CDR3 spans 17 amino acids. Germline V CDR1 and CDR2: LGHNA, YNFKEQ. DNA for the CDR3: TGTGCCAGCAGCCAAGAGGCCGCAACTAGCGGGATTGGTGAGCAGTTCTTC. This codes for CASSQEAATSGIGEQFF.